This TCR beta chain was retrieved from a study of technical replicates of blood from several donors. V lost 5 bases to trimming and J lost 0 bases, with 12 bases between them. Germline lookup yields CDR1 MDHEN and CDR2 SYDVKM. The CDR3 is 15 residues long. The assay was immunoSEQ multiplex PCR, and TCRdb's table has in-frame clones only and misses some. This table has approximately 87,000 clones, 90% to 95% appearing once. The sequenced material came from T cells isolated from PBMCs. The J gene is TRBJ2-3, the V gene TRBV28; possible D gene TRBD2, 6 bases. This clonotype was sampled from a human donor in good health. CDR3 coding DNA: TGTGCCAGCAGTCGGCGGGGTTCTAGCACAGATACGCAGTATTTT. Amino acid sequence: CASSRRGSSTDTQYF.